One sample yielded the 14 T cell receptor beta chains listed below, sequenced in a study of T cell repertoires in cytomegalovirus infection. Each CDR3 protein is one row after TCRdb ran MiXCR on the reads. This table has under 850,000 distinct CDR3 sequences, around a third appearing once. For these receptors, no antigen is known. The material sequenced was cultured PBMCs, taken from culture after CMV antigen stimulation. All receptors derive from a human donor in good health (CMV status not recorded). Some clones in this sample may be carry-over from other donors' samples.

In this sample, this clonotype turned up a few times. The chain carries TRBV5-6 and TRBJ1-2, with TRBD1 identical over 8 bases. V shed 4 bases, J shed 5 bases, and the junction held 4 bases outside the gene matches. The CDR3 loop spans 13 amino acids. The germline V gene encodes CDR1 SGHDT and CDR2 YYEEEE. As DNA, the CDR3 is TGTGCCAGCAGCCAGGACAGGGTGTATGGCTACACCTTC. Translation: CASSQDRVYGYTF.

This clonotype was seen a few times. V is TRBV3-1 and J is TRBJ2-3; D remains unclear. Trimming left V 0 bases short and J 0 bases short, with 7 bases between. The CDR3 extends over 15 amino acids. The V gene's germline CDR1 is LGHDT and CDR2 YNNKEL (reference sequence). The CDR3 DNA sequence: TGTGCCAGCAGCCAAGACAACCCCAGCACAGATACGCAGTATTTT. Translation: CASSQDNPSTDTQYF.

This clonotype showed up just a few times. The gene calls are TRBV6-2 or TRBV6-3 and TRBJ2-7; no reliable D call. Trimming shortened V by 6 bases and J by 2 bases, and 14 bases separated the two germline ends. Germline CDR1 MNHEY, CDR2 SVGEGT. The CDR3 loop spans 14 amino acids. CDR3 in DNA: TGTGCCAGCAGCCTCTCGATCCCGACCTACGAGCAGTACTTC. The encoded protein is CASSLSIPTYEQYF.

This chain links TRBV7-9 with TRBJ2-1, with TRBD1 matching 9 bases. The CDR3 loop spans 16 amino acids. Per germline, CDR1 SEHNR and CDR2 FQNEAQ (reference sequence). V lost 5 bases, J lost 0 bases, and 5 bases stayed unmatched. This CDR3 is CASSPKDRGSYNEQFF. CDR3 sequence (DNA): TGTGCCAGCAGCCCAAAGGACAGGGGCTCCTACAATGAGCAGTTCTTC.

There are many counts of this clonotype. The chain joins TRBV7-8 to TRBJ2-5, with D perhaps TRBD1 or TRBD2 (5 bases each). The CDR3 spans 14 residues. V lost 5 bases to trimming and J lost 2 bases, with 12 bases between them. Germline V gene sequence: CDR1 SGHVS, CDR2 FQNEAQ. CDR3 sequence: CASSQPGRQETQYF. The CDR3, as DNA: TGTGCCAGCAGCCAACCGGGACGTCAAGAGACCCAGTACTTC.

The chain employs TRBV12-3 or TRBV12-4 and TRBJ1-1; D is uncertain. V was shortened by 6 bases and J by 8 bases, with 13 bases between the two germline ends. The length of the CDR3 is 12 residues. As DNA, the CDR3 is TGTGCCAGCAGCCCCCGTGTTTTCGAAGCTTTCTTT. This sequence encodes CASSPRVFEAFF.

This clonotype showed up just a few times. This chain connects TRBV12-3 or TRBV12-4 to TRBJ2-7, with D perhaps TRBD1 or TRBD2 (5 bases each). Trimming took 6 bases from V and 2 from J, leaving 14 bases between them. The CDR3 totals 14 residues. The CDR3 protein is CASSRWGKPYEQYF. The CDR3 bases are TGTGCCAGCAGCAGGTGGGGGAAACCCTACGAGCAGTACTTC.

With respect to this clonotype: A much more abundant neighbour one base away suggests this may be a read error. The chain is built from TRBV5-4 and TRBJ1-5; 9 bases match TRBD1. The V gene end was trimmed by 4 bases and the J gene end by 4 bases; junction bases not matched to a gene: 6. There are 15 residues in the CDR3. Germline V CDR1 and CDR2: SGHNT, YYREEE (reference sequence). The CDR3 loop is CASSPGTGRNQPQHF. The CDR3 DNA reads TGTGCCAGCAGCCCGGGGACAGGGCGTAATCAGCCCCAGCATTTT. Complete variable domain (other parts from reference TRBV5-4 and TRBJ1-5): ETGVTQSPTHLIKTRGQQVTLRCSSQSGHNTVSWYQQALGQGPQFIFQYYREEENGRGNFPPRFSGLQFPNYSSELNVNALELDDSALYLCASSPGTGRNQPQHFGDGTRLSIL.

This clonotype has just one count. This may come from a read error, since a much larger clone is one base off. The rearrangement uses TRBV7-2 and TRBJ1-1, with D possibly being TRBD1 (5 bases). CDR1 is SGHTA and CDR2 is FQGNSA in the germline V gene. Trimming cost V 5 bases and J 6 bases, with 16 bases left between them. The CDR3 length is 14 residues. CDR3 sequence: CASSIGTISAEAFF. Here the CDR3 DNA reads TGTGCCAGCAGCATCGGGACCATCAGCGCTGAAGCTTTCTTT.

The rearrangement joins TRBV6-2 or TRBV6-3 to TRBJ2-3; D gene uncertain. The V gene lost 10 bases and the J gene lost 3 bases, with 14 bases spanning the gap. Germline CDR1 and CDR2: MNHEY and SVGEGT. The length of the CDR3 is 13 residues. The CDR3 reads CATATPGTDTQYF. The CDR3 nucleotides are TGTGCCACCGCGACCCCTGGGACAGATACGCAGTATTTT.

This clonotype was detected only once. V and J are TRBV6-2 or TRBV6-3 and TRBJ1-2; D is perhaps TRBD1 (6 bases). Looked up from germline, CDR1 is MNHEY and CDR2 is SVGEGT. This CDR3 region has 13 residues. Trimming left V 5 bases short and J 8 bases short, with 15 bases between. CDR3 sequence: CASSPTGRGGYTF. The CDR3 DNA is TGTGCCAGCAGTCCTACAGGGAGGGGCGGCTACACCTTC.

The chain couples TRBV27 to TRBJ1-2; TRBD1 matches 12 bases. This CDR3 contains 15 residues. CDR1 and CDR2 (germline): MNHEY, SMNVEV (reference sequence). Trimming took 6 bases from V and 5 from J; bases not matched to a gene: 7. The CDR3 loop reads CASRAGQGAIYGYTF. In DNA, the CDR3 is TGTGCCAGCAGGGCGGGACAGGGGGCCATATATGGCTACACCTTC.

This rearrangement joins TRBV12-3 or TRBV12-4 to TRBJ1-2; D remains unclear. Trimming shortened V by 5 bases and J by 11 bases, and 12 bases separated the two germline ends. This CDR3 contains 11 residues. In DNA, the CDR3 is TGTGCCAGCAGTCTCTCTCGGAAGTACACCTTC. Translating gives CASSLSRKYTF.

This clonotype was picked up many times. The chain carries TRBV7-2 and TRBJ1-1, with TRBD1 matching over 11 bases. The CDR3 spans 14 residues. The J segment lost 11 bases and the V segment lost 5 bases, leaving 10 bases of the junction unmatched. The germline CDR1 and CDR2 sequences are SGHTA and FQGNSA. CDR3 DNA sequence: TGTGCCAGCAGCCCGGGGACAGGGGGTAGGTGGGCTTTCTTT. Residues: CASSPGTGGRWAFF.